This T cell receptor (beta chain) was profiled in a study of CXCR3-negative and CXCR3-positive naive CD8 T cells. Across the study: Sequencing brought in around 140 million TRB reads altogether, and each library got about 1.5 +/- 0.3 million. Study-wide points: With respect to TRBV-TRBJ usage, naive CXCR3-negative and CXCR3-positive cells were similar; memory differed. CXCR3 levels fell partly with cryopreservation; most assays relied on fresh PBMCs. Memory CD8+ cells had much lower diversity, and both naive subsets had comparably high diversity.

As concerns this clonotype: Its antigen remains unidentified.

Via 5' RACE with UMI labels, TRB cDNA libraries were prepared. TCRdb re-called the 5' RACE reads and shows each CDR3 protein once, DNA omitted. The data include under 65,000 distinct CDR3 sequences; the top ten clones carry about a quarter. Sequences were obtained from memory CD8+ T cells from blood. This sequence was found in a human donor in good health. Some clones in this sample may be carry-over from other donors' samples.

CDR3 sequence: CASSSQGSGGPDEQFF. The chain recombines TRBV6-4 with TRBJ2-1; the TRBD2 assignment by TCRdb is unverifiable without DNA. The germline V gene encodes CDR1 MRHNA and CDR2 SNTAGT. The CDR3 spans 16 residues.